The T cell receptor beta chain described here comes from a study of T cell changes during pregnancy in multiple sclerosis. Some clones are missing from TCRdb's copy, which holds only in-frame ones; the method was immunoSEQ multiplex PCR. The sample holds approximately 38,000 clones, roughly 89% seen once. Unmatched junction bases numbered 5, after V lost 5 bases and J lost 6 bases. CDR3 length equals 14 residues. Germline lookup yields CDR1 SGHAT and CDR2 FQDESV (reference sequence). This receptor was identified in a female donor with multiple sclerosis, enrolled in a pregnancy study. Source: CD8+ T cells from peripheral blood mononuclear cells, taken in the second trimester of pregnancy. The chain uses TRBV11-1 and TRBJ1-4; 8 nucleotides match TRBD1. The CDR3 region is CASSPDREDEKLFF. CDR3 DNA sequence: TGTGCCAGCAGCCCGGACAGGGAGGATGAAAAACTGTTTTTT.